This TCR beta chain was identified in a study of beta chain features in type 1 diabetes. Study as a whole: Patients and healthy donors were similar in age, gender and cell yields.

Findings of the study overall: The study found fewer insertions and more deletions at VDJ junctions in type 1 diabetes patients. In all four CD4+ subsets, TCRB CDR3 length was significantly, moderately reduced in type 1 diabetes.

Points on this clone: Antigen: not known. This sample also contains other DNA sequences that code for the same CDR3.

Germline V gene data show CDR1 as GTSNPN and CDR2 as SVGIG (reference sequence). The CDR3 loop spans 14 amino acids. V gave up 0 bases and J gave up 4 bases, with 11 bases separating them. Since all of the isolated RNA was reverse transcribed, expressed TCRB transcripts were what got sequenced. Repertoires were generated with immunoSEQ multiplex PCR, while TCRdb's copy carries only in-frame clones and drops some. The sample records about 230,000 clones, 9% to 10% being singletons. The chain employs TRBV30 and TRBJ2-3; D perhaps matches TRBD2 (6 bases). Sequenced: naive CD4+ T cells from blood. The sequence was collected from a woman under 30 in good health. As DNA, the CDR3 is TGTGCCTGGAGTGTAGCCGGAGGGGCAGATACGCAGTATTTT. Amino acid sequence: CAWSVAGGADTQYF.